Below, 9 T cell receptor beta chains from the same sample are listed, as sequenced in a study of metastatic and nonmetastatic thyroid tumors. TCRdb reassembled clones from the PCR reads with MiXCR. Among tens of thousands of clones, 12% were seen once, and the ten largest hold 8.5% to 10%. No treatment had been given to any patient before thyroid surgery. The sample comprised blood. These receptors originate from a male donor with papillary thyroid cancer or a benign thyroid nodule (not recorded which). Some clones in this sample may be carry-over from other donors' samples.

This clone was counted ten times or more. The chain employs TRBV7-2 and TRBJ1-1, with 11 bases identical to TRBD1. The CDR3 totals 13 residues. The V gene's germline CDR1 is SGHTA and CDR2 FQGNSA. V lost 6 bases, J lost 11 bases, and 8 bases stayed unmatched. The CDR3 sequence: CASRTGTGGLAFF. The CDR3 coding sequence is TGTGCCAGCAGAACCGGGACAGGGGGTTTGGCTTTCTTT. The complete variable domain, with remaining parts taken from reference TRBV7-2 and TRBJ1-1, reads GAGVSQSPSNKVTEKGKDVELRCDPISGHTALYWYRQSLGQGLEFLIYFQGNSAPDKSGLPSDRFSAERTGGSVSTLTIQRTQQEDSAVYLCASRTGTGGLAFFGQGTRLTVV.

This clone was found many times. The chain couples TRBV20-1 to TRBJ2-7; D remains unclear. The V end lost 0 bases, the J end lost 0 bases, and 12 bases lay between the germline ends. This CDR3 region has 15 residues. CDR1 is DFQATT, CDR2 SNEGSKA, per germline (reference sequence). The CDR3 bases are TGCAGTGCTAGAGATCCCCAGAAAAGCTCCTACGAGCAGTACTTC. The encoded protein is CSARDPQKSSYEQYF.

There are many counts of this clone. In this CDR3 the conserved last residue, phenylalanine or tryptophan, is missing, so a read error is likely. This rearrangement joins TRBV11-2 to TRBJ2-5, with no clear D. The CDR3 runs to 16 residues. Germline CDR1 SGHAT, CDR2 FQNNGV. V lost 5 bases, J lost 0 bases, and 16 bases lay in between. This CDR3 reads CASSPLSGRYQETQYL. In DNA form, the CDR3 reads TGTGCCAGCAGCCCTTTGAGTGGGCGGTACCAAGAGACCCAGTACCTC.

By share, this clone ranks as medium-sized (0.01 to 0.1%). CDR3 residues: CASSENPGDYEQYF. The CDR3 nucleotides read TGCGCCAGCAGTGAGAATCCAGGAGACTACGAGCAGTACTTC. V gene TRBV10-1 combines with J gene TRBJ2-7; D not certain. Germline lookup yields CDR1 WNHNN and CDR2 SYGVQD (reference sequence). This CDR3 is 14 amino acids long. V lost 2 bases, J lost 3 bases, and 11 bases lay in between.

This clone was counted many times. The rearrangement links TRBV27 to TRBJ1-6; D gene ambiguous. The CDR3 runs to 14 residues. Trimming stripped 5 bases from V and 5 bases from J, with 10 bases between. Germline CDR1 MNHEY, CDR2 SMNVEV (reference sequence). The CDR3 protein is CASSQPYHNSPLHF. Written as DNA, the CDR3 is TGTGCCAGCAGTCAGCCGTATCATAATTCACCCCTCCACTTT.

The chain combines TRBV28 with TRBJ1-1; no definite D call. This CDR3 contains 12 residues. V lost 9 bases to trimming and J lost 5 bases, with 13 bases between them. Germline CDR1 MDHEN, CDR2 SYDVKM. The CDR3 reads CARCLWLTEAFF. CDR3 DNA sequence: TGTGCCAGGTGTTTATGGCTGACTGAAGCTTTCTTT.

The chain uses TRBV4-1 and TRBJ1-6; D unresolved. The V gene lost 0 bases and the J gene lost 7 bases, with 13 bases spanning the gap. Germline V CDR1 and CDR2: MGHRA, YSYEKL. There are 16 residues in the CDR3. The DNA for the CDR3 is TGCGCCAGCAGCCAAGAGGCTGCCGGCTCGAATTCACCCCTCCACTTT. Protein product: CASSQEAAGSNSPLHF.

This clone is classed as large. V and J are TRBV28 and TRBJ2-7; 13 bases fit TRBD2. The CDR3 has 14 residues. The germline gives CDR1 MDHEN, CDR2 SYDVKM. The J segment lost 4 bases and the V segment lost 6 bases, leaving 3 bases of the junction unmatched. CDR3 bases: TGTGCCAGCAGCATGACTAGCGGGGGGTACGAGCAGTACTTC. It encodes CASSMTSGGYEQYF.

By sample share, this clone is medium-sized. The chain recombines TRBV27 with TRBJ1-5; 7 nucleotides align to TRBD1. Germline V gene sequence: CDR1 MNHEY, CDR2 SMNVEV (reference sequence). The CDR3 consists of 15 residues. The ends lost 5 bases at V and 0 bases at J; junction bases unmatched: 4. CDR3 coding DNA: TGTGCCAGCAGTAAAACAGGGGATAGCAATCAGCCCCAGCATTTT. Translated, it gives CASSKTGDSNQPQHF.